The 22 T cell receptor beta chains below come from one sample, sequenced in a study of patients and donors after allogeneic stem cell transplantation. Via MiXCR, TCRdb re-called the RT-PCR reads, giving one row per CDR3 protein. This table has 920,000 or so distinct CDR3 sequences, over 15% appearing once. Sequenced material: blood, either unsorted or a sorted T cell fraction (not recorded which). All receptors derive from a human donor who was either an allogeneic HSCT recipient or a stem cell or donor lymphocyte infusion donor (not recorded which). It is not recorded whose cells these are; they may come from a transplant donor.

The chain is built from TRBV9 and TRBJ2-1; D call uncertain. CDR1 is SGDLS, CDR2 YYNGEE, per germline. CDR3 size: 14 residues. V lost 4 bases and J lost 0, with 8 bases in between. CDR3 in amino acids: CASSRVSSYNEQFF. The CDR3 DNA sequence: TGTGCCAGCAGCCGTGTAAGCTCCTACAATGAGCAGTTCTTC.

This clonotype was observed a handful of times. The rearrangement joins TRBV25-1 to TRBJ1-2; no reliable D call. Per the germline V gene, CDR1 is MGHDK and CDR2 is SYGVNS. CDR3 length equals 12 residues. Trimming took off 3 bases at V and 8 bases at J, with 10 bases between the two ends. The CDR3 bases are TGTGCCAGCAGTGATGGGGTCTGGGGCTACACCTTC. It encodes CASSDGVWGYTF.

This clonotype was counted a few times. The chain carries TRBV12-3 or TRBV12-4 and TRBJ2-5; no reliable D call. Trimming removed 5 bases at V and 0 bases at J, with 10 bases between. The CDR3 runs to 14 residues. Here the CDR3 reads CASSLRLNQETQYF. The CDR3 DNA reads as TGTGCCAGCAGTCTAAGACTGAACCAAGAGACCCAGTACTTC.

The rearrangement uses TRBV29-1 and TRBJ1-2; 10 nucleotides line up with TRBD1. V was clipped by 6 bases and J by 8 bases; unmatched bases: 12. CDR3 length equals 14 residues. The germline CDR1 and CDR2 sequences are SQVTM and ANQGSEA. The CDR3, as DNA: TGCAGCGTCTGGCCCACCGGACAGGGGGAAGGCTACACCTTC. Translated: CSVWPTGQGEGYTF.

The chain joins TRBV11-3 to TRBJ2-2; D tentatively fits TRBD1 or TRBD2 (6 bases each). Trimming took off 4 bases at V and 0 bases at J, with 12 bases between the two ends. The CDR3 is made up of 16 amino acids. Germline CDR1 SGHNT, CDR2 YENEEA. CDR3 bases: TGTGCCAGCAGCTCACGGGGGCAGACGAACACCGGGGAGCTGTTTTTT. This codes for CASSSRGQTNTGELFF.

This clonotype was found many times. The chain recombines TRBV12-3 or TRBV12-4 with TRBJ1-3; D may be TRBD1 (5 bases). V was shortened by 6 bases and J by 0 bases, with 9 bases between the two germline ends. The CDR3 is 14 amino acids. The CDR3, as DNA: TGTGCCAGCAGCCCAGGGTTCTCTGGAAACACCATATATTTT. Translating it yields CASSPGFSGNTIYF.

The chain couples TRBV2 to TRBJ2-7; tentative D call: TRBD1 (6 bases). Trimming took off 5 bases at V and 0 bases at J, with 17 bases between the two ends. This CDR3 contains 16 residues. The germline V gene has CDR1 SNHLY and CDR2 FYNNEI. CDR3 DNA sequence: TGTGCCAGCAGTTTTACTCGGGACACCAGCTCCTACGAGCAGTACTTC. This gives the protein CASSFTRDTSSYEQYF.

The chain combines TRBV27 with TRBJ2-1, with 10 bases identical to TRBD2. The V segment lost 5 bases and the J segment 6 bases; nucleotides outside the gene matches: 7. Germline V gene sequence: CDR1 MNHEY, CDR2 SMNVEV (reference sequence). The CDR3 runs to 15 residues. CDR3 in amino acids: CASSPLAGVPNEQFF. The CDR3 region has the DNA TGTGCCAGCAGTCCCCTAGCGGGAGTCCCCAATGAGCAGTTCTTC.

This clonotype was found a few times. CDR3 DNA sequence: TGTGCCAGCAATCAGGGACGGGATAATTCACCCCTCCACTTT. This codes for CASNQGRDNSPLHF. J is TRBJ1-6 and V is TRBV6-1; tentatively, D is TRBD1 (5 bases). The CDR3 totals 14 residues. Germline CDR1 and CDR2: MNHNS and SASEGT. With 7 bases removed from V and 5 bases from J, the gap between germline ends came to 12 bases.

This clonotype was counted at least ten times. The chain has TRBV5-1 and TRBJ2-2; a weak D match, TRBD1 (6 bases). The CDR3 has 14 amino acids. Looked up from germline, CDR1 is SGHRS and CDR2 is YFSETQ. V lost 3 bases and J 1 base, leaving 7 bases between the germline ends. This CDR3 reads CASSWGQNTGELFF. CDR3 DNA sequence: TGCGCCAGCAGCTGGGGACAGAACACCGGGGAGCTGTTTTTT. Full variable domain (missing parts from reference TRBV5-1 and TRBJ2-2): KAGVTQTPRYLIKTRGQQVTLSCSPISGHRSVSWYQQTPGQGLQFLFEYFSETQRNKGNFPGRFSGRQFSNSRSEMNVSTLELGDSALYLCASSWGQNTGELFFGEGSRLTVL.

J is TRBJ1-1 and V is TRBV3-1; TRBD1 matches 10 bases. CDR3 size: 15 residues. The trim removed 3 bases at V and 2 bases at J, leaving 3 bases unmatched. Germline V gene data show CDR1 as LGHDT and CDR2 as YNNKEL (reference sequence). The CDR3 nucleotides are TGTGCCAGCAGCCAGGGACAGGGGATCAACACTGAAGCTTTCTTT. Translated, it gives CASSQGQGINTEAFF.

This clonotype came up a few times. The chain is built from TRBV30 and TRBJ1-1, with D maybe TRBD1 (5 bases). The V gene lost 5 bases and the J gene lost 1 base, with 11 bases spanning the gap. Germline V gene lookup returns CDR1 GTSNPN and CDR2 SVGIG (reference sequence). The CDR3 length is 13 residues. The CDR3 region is CAWDIGGNTEAFF. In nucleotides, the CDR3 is TGTGCCTGGGATATCGGGGGGAACACTGAAGCTTTCTTT.

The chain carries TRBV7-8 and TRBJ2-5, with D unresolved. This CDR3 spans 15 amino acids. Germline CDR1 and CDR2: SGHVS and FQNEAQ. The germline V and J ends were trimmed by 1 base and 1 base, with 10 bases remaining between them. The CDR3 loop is CASSLVWSIQETQYF. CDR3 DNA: TGTGCCAGCAGCTTAGTGTGGTCAATCCAAGAGACCCAGTACTTC.

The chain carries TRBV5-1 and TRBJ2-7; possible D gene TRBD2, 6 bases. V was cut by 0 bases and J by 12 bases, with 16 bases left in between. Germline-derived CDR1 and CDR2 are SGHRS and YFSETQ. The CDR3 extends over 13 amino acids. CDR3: CASSLEGRDAWYF. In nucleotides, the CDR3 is TGCGCCAGCAGCTTGGAAGGGCGGGACGCGTGGTACTTC.

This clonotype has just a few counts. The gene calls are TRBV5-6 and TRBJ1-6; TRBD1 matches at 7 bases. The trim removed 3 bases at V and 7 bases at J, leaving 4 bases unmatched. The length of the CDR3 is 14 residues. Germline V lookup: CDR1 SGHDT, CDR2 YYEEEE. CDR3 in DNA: TGTGCCAGCAGCTCGACAGGGCCCAATTCACCCCTCCACTTT. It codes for CASSSTGPNSPLHF.

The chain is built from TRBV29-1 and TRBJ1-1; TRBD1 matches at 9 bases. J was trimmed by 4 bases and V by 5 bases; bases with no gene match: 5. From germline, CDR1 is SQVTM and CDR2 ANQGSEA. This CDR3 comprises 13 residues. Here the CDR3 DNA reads TGCAGCGTTCGGACAGGGGTCGGCACTGAAGCTTTCTTT. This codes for CSVRTGVGTEAFF.

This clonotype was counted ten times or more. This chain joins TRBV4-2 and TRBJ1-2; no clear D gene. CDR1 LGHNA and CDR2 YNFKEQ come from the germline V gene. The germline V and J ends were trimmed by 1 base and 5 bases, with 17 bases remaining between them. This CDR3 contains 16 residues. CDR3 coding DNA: TGTGCCAGCAGCCAAGCTTTGGAACCCTTTGGGTATGGCTACACCTTC. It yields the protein CASSQALEPFGYGYTF.

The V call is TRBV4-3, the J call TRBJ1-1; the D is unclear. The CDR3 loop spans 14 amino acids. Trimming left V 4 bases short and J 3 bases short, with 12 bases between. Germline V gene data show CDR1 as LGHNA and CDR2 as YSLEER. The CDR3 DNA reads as TGCGCCAGCAGCCGATCAGTCAAATACACTGAAGCTTTCTTT. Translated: CASSRSVKYTEAFF.

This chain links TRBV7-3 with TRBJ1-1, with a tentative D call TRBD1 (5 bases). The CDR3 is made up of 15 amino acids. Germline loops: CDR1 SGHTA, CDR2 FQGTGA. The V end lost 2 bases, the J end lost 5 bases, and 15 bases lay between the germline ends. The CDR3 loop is CASSLYQGMETEAFF. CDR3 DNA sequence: TGTGCCAGCAGCTTATATCAGGGAATGGAAACTGAAGCTTTCTTT.

CDR3 DNA sequence: TGTGCCAGCAGCTTGAAGTACAGCCCCCGCAATCAGCCCCAGCATTTT. This translates into CASSLKYSPRNQPQHF. This chain links TRBV5-6 with TRBJ1-5; no clear D. CDR1 and CDR2 (germline): SGHDT, YYEEEE. This CDR3 has 16 residues. V lost 1 base and J 2 bases, leaving 13 bases between the germline ends.

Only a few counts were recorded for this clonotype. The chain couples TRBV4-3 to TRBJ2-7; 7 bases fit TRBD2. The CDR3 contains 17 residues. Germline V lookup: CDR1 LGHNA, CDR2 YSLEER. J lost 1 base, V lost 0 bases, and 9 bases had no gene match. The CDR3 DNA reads TGCGCCAGCAGCCAAGAAGTTCGGGGGGTCGAATCCTACGAGCAGTACTTC. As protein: CASSQEVRGVESYEQYF.

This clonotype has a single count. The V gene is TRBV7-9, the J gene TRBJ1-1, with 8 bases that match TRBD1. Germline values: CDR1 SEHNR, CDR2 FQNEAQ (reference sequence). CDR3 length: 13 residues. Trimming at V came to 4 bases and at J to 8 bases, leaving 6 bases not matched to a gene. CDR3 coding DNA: TGTGCCAGCAGCTCGTCCCGGGACAGGGAAGCTTTCTTT. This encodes CASSSSRDREAFF.